The clone carrying this T cell receptor (beta chain) showed up many times. As yet, its antigen is unknown. The data belong to a study of T cells in Graves' hyperthyroidism and ophthalmopathy. Study-level results: Model output signaled ophthalmopathy a median approximately six months ahead of onset.

The CDR3 regions of TCR beta were amplified from RNA transcripts. HTBI primers drove first-round RT-PCR of the TCR CDR3. TCRdb ran MiXCR on the multiplex PCR reads and lists one entry per CDR3 protein. The table records around 600,000 distinct CDR3 sequences, roughly 15% of them present only once. The receptor comes from a woman aged 45 to 65 with Graves' ophthalmopathy. Sequencing was done on a sample of blood.

CDR3 in DNA: TGCAGCTCCACGGGGCAAAGCGGTGAAAAACTGTTTTTT. The encoded protein is CSSTGQSGEKLFF. This chain joins TRBV29-1 and TRBJ1-4; possible D gene TRBD1, 5 bases. The CDR3 sequence is 13 residues long. V lost 8 bases and J 7 bases, leaving 17 bases between the germline ends. Per the germline V gene, CDR1 is SQVTM and CDR2 is ANQGSEA.